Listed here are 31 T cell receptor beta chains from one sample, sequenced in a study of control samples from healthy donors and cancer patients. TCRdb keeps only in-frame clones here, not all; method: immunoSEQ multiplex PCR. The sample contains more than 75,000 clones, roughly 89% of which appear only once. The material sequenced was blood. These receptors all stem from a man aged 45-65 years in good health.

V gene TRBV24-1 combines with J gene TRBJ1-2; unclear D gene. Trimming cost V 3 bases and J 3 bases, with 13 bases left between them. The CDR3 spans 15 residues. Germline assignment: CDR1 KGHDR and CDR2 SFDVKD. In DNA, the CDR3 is TGTGCCACCAGTGATCCCTCGGGGAGGGACTATGGCTACACCTTC. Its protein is CATSDPSGRDYGYTF.

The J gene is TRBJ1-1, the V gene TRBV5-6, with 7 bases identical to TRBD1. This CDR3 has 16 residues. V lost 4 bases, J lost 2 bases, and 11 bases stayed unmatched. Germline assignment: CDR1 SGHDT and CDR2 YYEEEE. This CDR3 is CASSPRLRGPNTEAFF. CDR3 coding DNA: TGTGCCAGCAGCCCGAGGTTAAGGGGGCCCAACACTGAAGCTTTCTTT.

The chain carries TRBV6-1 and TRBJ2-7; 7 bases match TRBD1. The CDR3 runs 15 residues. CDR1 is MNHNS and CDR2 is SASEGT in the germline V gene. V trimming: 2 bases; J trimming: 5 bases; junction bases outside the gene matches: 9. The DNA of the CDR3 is TGTGCCAGCAGTGAACAAGGGGGCGCATTCCACGAGCAGTACTTC. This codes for CASSEQGGAFHEQYF.

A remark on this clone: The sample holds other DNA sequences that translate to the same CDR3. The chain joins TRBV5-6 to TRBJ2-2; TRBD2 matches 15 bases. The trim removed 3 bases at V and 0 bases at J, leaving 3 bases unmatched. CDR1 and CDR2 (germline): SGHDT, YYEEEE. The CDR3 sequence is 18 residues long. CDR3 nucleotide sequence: TGTGCCAGCAGCTCGGGACTAGCGGGGGGTTCGAACACCGGGGAGCTGTTTTTT. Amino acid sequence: CASSSGLAGGSNTGELFF.

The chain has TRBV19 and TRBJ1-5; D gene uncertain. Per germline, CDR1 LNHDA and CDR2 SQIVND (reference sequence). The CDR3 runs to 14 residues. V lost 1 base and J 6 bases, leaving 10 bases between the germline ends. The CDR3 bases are TGTGCCAGTAGTATAGCCGTCACGGGTCAGCCCCAGCATTTT. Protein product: CASSIAVTGQPQHF.

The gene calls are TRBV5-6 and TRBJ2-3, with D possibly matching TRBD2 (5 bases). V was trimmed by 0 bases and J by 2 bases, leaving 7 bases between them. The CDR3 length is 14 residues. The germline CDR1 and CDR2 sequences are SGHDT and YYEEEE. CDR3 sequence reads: CASSLDLATDTQYF. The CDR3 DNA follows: TGTGCCAGCAGCTTGGATCTAGCCACAGATACGCAGTATTTT.

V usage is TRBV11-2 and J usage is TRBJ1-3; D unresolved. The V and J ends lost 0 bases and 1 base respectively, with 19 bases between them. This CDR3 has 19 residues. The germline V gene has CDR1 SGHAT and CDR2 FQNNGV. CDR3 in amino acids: CASSLDPFAAIRSGNTIYF. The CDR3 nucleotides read TGTGCCAGCAGCTTAGATCCGTTTGCAGCAATCCGATCTGGAAACACCATATATTTT.

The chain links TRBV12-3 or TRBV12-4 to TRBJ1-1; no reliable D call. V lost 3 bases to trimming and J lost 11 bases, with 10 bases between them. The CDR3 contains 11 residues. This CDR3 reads CASSLGQLAFF. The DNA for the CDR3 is TGTGCCAGCAGTTTGGGTCAACTTGCTTTCTTT.

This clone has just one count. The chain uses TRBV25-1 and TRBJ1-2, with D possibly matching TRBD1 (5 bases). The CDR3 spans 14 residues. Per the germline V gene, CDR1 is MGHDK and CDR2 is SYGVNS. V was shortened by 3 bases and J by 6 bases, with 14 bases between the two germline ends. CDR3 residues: CASSELGRFDGYTF. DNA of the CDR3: TGTGCCAGCAGTGAGTTGGGACGGTTTGATGGCTACACCTTC.

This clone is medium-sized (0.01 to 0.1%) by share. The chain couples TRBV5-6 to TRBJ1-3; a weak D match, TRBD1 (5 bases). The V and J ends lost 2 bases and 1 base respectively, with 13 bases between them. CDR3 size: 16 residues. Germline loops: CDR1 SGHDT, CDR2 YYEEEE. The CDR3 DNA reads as TGTGCCAGCAGCTTTGCGGGGCCCCGTTCTGGAAACACCATATATTTT. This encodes CASSFAGPRSGNTIYF.

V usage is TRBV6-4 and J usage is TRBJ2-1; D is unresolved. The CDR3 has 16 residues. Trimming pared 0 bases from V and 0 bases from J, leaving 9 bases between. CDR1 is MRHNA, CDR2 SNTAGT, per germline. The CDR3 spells CASSDSSTSSYNEQFF. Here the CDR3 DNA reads TGTGCCAGCAGTGACTCTTCAACGTCCTCCTACAATGAGCAGTTCTTC.

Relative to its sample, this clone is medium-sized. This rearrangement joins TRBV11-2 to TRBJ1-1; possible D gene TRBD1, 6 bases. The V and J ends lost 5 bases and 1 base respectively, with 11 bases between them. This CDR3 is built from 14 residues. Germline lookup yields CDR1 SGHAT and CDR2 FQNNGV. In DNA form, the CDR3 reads TGTGCCAGCAGCAGGGGGACGACGAACACTGAAGCTTTCTTT. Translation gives CASSRGTTNTEAFF.

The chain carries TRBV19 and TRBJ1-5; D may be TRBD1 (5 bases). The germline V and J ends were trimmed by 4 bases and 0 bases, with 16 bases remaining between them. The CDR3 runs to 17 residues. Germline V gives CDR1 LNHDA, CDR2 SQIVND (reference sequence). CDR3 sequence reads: CASSTPQTEYSNQPQHF. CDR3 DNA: TGTGCCAGTAGTACACCCCAGACAGAATATAGCAATCAGCCCCAGCATTTT.

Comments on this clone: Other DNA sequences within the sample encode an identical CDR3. The CDR3 sequence: CASSLDGGRTGELFF. The CDR3 DNA reads as TGTGCCAGCAGCTTGGACGGGGGGCGAACCGGGGAGCTGTTTTTT. J is TRBJ2-2 and V is TRBV5-6; the D gene is possibly TRBD2 (7 bases). The germline V gene has CDR1 SGHDT and CDR2 YYEEEE. Trimming removed 0 bases from V and 5 bases from J, with 11 bases in between. CDR3 length equals 15 residues.

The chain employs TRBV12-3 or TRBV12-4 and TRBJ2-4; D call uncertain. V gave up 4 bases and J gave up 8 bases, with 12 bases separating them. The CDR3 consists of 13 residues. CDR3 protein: CASSSGAPDIQYF. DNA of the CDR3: TGTGCCAGCAGTTCCGGAGCCCCTGACATTCAGTACTTC.

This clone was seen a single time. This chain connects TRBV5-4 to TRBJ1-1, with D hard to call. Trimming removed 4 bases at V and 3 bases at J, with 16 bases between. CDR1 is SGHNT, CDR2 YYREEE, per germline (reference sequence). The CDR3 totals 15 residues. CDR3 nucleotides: TGTGCCAGCAGCGGCCCGTCTCGCGGGGACACTGAAGCTTTCTTT. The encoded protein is CASSGPSRGDTEAFF.

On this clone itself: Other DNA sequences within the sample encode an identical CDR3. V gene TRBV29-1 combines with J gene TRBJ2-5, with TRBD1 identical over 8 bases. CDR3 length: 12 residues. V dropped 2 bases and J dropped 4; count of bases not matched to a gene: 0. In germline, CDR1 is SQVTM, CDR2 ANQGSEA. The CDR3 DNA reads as TGCAGCGTTGAAACAGGGGGAGAGACCCAGTACTTC. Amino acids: CSVETGGETQYF.

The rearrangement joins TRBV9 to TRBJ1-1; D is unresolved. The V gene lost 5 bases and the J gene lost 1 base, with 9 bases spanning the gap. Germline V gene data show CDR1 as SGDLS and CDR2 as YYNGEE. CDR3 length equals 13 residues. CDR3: CASRSDGNTEAFF. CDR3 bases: TGTGCCAGCAGAAGCGACGGGAACACTGAAGCTTTCTTT. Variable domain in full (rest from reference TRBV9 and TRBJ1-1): DSGVTQTPKHLITATGQRVTLRCSPRSGDLSVYWYQQSLDQGLQFLIQYYNGEERAKGNILERFSAQQFPDLHSELNLSSLELGDSALYFCASRSDGNTEAFFGQGTRLTVV.

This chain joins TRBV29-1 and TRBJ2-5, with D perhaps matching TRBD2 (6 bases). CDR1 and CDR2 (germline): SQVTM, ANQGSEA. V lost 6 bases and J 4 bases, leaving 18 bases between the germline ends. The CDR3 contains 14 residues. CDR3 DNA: TGCAGCGTAACCGGGACCGCGCGGGGAGAGACCCAGTACTTC. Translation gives CSVTGTARGETQYF.

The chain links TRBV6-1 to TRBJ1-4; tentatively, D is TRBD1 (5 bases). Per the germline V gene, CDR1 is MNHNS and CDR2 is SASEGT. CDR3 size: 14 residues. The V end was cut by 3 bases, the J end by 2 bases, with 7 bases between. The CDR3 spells CASSEGVTNEKLFF. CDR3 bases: TGTGCCAGCAGTGAGGGGGTGACTAATGAAAAACTGTTTTTT.

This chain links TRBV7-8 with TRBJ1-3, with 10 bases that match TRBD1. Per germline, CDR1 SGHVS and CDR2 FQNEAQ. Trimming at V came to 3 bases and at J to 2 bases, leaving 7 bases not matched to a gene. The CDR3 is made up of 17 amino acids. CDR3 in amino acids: CASSFLTGGTTGNTIYF. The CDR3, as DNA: TGTGCCAGCAGCTTCCTGACAGGGGGCACTACTGGAAACACCATATATTTT.

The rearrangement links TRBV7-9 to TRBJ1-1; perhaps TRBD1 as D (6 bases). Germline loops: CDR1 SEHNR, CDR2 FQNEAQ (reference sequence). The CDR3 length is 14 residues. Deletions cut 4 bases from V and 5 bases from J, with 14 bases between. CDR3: CASSSQGKGTEAFF. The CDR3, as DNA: TGTGCCAGCAGCTCACAGGGTAAGGGGACTGAAGCTTTCTTT.

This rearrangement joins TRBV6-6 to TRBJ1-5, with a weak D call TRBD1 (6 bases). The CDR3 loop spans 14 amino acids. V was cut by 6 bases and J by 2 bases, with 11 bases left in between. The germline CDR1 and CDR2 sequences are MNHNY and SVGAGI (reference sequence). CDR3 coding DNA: TGTGCCAGCAGCTCTAGGACAGGCAATCAGCCCCAGCATTTT. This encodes CASSSRTGNQPQHF.

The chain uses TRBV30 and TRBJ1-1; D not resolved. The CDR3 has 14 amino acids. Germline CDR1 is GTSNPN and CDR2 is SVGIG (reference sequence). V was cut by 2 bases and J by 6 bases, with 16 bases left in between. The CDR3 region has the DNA TGTGCCTGGAGTCTACGACACGGGTCGGCTGAAGCTTTCTTT. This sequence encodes CAWSLRHGSAEAFF.

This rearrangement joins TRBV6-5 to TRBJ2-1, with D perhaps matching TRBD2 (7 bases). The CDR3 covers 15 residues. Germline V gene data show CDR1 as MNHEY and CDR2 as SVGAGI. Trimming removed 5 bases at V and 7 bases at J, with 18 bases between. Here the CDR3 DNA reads TGTGCCAGCAGTCGGGGCGGGGGCGCTACGAATGAGCAGTTCTTC. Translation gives CASSRGGGATNEQFF.

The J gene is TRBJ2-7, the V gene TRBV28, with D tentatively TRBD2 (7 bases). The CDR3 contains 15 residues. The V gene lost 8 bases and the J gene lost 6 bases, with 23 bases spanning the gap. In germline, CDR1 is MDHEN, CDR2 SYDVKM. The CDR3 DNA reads TGTGCCAGCCAAATAGGGGGGGCGGGGTGGGGCGAGCAGTACTTC. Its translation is CASQIGGAGWGEQYF.

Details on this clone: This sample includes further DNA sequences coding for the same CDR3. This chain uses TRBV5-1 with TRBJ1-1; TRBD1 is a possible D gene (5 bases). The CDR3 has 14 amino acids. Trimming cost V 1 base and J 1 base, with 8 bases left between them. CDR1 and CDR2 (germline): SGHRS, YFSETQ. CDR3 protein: CASSLTGGNTEAFF. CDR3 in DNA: TGCGCCAGCAGCTTGACAGGTGGGAACACTGAAGCTTTCTTT.

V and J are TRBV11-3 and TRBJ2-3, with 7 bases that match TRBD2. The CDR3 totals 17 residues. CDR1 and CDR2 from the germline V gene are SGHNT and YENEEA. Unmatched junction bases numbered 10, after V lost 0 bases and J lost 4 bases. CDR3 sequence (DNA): TGTGCCAGCAGCTTAGATCTGAGCGGGGCCCGATCAGATACGCAGTATTTT. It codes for CASSLDLSGARSDTQYF.

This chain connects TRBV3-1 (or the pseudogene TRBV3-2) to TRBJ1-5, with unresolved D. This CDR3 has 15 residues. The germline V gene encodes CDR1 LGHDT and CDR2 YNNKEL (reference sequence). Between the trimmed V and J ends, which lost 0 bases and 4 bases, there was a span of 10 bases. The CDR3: CASSQDGNLNQPQHF. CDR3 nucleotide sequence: TGTGCCAGCAGCCAAGATGGGAATCTTAATCAGCCCCAGCATTTT.

The CDR3, as DNA: TGCGCCAGCAGCCAAGTCCGAAGGGGGACTGAAGCTTTCTTT. Translation gives CASSQVRRGTEAFF. This chain connects TRBV4-1 to TRBJ1-1, with D tentatively TRBD1 (6 bases). The length of the CDR3 is 14 residues. CDR1 is MGHRA and CDR2 is YSYEKL in the germline V gene. V lost 1 base to trimming and J lost 5 bases, with 11 bases between them.

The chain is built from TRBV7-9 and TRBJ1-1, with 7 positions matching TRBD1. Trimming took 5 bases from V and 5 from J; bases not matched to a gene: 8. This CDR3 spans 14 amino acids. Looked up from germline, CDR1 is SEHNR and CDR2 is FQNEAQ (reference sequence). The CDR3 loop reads CASSEWTGLTEAFF. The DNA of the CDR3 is TGTGCCAGCAGCGAATGGACAGGTTTAACTGAAGCTTTCTTT.